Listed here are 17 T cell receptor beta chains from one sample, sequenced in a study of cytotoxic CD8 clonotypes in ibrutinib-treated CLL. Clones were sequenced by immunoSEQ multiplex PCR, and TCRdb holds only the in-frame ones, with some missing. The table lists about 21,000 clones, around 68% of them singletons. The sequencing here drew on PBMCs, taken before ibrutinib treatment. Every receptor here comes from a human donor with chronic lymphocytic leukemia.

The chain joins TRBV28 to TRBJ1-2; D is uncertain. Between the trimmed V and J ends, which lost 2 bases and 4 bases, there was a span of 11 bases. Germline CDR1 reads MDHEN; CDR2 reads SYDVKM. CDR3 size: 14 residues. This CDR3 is CASSLAGLVYGYTF. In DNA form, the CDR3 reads TGTGCCAGCAGTTTAGCAGGCTTGGTCTATGGCTACACCTTC.

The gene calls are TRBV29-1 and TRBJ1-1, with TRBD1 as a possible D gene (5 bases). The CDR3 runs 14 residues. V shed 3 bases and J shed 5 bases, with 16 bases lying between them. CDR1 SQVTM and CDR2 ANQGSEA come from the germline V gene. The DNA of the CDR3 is TGCAGCGTTGAGTTCATGGGGGTGGGAACTGAAGCTTTCTTT. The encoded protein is CSVEFMGVGTEAFF.

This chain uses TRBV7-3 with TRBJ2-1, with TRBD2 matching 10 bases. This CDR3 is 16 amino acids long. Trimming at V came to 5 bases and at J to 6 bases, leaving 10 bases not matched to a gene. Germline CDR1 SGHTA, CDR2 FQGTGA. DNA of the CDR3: TGTGCCAGCAGCGCTATGGGTGGACTAGCGGTCAATGAGCAGTTCTTC. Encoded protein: CASSAMGGLAVNEQFF.

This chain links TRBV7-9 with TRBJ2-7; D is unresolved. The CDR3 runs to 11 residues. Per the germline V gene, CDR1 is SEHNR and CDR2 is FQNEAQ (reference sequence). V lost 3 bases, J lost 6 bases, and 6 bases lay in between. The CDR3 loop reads CASSLTGEQYF. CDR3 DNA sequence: TGTGCCAGCAGCTTGACTGGCGAGCAGTACTTC.

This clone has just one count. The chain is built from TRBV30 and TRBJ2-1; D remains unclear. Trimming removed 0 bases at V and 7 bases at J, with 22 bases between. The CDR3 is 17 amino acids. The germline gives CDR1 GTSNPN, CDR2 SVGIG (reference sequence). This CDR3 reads CAWSVMGISSRDNEQFF. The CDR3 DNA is TGTGCCTGGAGTGTAATGGGGATATCGTCTAGGGATAATGAGCAGTTCTTC.

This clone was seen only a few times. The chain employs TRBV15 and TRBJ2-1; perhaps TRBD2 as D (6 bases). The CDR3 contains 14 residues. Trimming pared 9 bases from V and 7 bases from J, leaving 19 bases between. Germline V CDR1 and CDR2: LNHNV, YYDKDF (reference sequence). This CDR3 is CATRPGGEWNEQFF. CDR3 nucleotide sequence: TGTGCCACGCGGCCCGGAGGGGAGTGGAATGAGCAGTTCTTC.

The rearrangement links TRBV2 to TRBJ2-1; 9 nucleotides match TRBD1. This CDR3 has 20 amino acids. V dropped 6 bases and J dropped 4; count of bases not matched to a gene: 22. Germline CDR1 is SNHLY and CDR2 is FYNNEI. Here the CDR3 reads CASRDINRDRDPNQYNEQFF. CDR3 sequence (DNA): TGTGCCAGCAGAGACATCAACCGGGACAGGGACCCAAACCAATACAATGAGCAGTTCTTC.

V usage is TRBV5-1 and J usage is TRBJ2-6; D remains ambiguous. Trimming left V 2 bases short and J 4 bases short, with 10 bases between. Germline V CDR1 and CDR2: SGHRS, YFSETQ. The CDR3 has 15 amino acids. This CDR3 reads CASSLWESGANVLTF. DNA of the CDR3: TGCGCCAGCAGCTTATGGGAATCCGGGGCCAACGTCCTGACTTTC.

CDR3 coding DNA: TGTGCCAGCAGTGAGTGGGGACCGGATCAGCCCCAGCATTTT. This sequence encodes CASSEWGPDQPQHF. J is TRBJ1-5 and V is TRBV25-1; D is perhaps TRBD1 (5 bases). Trimming removed 3 bases at V and 5 bases at J, with 11 bases between. The CDR3 has 14 residues. CDR1 and CDR2 (germline): MGHDK, SYGVNS.

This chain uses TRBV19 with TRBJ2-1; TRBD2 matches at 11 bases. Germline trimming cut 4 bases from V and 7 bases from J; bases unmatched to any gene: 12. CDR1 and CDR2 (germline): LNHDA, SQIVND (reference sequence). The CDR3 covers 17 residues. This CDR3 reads CASSKRTSGSGLNEQFF. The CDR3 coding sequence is TGTGCCAGTAGTAAACGAACTAGCGGGAGTGGTCTGAATGAGCAGTTCTTC.

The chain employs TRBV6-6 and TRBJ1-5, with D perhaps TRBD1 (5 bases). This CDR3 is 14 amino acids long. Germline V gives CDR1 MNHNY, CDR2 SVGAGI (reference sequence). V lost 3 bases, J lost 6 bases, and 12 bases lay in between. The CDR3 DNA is TGTGCCAGCAGTTATAATGGGGGGACTCAGCCCCAGCATTTT. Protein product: CASSYNGGTQPQHF.

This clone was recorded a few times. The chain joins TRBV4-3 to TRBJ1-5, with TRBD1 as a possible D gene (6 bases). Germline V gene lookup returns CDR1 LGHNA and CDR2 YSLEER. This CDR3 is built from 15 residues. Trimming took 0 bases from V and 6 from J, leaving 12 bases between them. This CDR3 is CASSQESGAGQPQHF. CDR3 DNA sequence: TGCGCCAGCAGCCAAGAATCGGGGGCGGGTCAGCCCCAGCATTTT.

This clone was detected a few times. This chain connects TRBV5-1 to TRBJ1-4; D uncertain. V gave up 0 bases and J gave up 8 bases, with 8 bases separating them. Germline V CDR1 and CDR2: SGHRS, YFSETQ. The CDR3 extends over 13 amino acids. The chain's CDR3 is CASSLGQDEKLFF. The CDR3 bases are TGCGCCAGCAGCTTGGGGCAGGACGAAAAACTGTTTTTT.

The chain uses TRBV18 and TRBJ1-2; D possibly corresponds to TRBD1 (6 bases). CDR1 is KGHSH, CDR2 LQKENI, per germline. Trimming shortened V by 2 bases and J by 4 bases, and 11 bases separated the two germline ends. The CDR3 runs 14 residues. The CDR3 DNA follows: TGTGCCAGCTCACCAGGGGGCTTGGTCTATGGCTACACCTTC. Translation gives CASSPGGLVYGYTF.

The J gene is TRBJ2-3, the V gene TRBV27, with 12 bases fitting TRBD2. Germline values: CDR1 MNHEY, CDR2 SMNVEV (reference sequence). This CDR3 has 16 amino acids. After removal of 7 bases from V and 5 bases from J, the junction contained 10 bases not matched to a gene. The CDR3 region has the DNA TGTGCCAGCACTTCGGCGGGACTAGCGGGTAAAGATACGCAGTATTTT. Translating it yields CASTSAGLAGKDTQYF.

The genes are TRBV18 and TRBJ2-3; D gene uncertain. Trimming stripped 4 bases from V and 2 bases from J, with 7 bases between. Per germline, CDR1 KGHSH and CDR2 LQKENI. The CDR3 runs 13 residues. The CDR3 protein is CASSLTFTDTQYF. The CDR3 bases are TGTGCCAGCTCACTCACCTTCACAGATACGCAGTATTTT.

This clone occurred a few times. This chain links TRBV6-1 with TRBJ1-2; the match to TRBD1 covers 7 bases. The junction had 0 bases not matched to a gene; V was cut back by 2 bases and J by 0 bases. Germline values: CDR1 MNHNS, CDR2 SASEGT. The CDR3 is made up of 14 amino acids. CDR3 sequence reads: CASSEQGANYGYTF. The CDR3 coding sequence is TGTGCCAGCAGTGAACAGGGGGCTAACTATGGCTACACCTTC.